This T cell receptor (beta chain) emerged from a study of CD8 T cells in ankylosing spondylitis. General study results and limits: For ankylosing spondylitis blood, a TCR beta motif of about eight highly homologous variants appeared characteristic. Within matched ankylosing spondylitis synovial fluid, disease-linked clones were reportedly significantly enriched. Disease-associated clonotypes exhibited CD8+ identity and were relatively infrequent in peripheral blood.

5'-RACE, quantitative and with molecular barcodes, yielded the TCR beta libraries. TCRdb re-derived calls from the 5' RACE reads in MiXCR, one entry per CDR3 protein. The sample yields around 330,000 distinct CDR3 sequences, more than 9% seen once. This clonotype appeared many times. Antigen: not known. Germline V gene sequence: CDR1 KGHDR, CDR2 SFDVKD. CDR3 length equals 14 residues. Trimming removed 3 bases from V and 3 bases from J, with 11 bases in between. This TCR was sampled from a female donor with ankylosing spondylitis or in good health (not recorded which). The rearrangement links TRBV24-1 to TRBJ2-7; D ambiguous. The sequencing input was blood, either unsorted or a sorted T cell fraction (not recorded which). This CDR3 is CATSDISDGYEQYF. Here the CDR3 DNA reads TGTGCCACCAGTGATATATCGGACGGCTACGAGCAGTACTTC.